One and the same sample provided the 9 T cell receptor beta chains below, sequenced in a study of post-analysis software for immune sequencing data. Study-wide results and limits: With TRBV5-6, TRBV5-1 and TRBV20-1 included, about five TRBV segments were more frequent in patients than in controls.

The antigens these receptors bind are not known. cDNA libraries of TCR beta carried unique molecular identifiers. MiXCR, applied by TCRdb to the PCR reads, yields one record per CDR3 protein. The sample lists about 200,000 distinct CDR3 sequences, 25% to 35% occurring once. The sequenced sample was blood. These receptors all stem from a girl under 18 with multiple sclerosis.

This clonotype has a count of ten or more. The CDR3 bases are TGCAGTGCTAGAGCAGGGGGGGCGGATACGCAGTATTTT. Protein product: CSARAGGADTQYF. V is TRBV20-1 and J is TRBJ2-3, with D perhaps TRBD1 or TRBD2 (7 bases each). This CDR3 comprises 13 residues. Germline CDR1 reads DFQATT; CDR2 reads SNEGSKA (reference sequence). The V and J ends lost 1 base and 6 bases respectively, with 11 bases between them.

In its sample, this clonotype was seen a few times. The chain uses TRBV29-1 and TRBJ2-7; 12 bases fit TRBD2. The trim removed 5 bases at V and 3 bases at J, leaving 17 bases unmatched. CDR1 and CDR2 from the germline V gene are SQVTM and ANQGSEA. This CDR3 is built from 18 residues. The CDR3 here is CSVNSRGRGLAGNYEQYF. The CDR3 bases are TGCAGCGTTAACTCCCGGGGCCGGGGACTAGCGGGCAACTACGAGCAGTACTTC.

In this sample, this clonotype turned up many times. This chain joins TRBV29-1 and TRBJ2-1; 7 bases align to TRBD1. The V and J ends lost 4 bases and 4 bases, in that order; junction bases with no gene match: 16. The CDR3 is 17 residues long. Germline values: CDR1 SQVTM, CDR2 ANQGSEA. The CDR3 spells CSVGGSGKRTGYNEQFF. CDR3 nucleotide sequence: TGCAGCGTTGGGGGGTCCGGTAAAAGGACAGGTTACAATGAGCAGTTCTTC.

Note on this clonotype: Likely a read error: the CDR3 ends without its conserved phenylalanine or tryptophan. The CDR3 protein is CATSSGRDSPLHL. The CDR3 DNA reads TGTGCCACCAGCTCCGGAAGGGACTCACCCCTCCACTTG. This chain uses TRBV7-3 with TRBJ1-6, with D maybe TRBD1 (5 bases). The CDR3 contains 13 residues. CDR1 SGHTA and CDR2 FQGTGA come from the germline V gene.

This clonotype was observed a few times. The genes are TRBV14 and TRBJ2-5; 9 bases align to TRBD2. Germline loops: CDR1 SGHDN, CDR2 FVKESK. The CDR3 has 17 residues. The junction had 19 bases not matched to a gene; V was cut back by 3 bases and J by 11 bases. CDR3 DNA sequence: TGTGCCAGCAGCCAGCACCGTGTTGCGGGAGGGCCGTATGAGCAGTACTTC. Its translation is CASSQHRVAGGPYEQYF.

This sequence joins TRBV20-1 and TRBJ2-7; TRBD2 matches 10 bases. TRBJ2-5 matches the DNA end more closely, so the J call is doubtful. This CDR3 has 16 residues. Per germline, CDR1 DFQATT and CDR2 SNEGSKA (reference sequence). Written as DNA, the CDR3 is TGCAGTGCTAGATTCCCGGGACTAGCGAGGGTAGAGACCCAGTACTTC. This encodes CSARFPGLARVETQYF.

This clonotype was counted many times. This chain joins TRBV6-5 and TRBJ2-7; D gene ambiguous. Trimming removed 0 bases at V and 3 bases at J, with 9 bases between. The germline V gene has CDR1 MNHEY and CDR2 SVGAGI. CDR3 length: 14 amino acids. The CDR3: CASSYSLRDYEQYF. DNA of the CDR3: TGTGCCAGCAGTTACTCCTTGCGAGACTACGAGCAGTACTTC.

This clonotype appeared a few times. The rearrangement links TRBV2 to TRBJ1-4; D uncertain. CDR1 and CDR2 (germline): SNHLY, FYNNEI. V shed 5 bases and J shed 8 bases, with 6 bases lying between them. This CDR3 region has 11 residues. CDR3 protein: CASSSEEKLFF. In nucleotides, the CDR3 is TGTGCCAGCAGTTCGGAGGAAAAACTGTTTTTT.

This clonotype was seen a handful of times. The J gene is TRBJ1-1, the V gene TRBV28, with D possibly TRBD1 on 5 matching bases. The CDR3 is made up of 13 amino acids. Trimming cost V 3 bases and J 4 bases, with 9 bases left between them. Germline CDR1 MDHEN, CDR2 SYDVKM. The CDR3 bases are TGTGCCAGCAGTTTGAGGGGAGCCACTGAAGCTTTCTTT. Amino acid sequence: CASSLRGATEAFF.